This TCR beta chain was observed in a study of blood T cell repertoires in COVID-19. Looking at the study overall: Researchers got acute and convalescent COVID-19 samples from the United States, Italy and Spain. Sample material is recorded as cDNA or gDNA derived from T cells, B-cell-depleted T cells, or PBMCs.

Per the authors' pipeline: Scientists estimated how many nucleated cells there were by amplifying reference gene primers. Sequenced by immunoSEQ multiplex PCR; TCRdb stores in-frame clones only, minus some. V and J calls and clone size are those listed in that table; D and trimming were worked out from the DNA. The data hold some 250,000 clones, with about 90% observed a single time. Between the trimmed V and J ends, which lost 1 base and 1 base, there was a span of 10 bases. Germline assignment: CDR1 SGHDT and CDR2 YYEEEE. The CDR3 has 15 amino acids. Sequenced: peripheral blood. The chain uses TRBV5-6 and TRBJ2-3; tentatively, D is TRBD2 (5 bases). This TCR derives from a man aged 55 to 70 who had recovered from COVID-19. CDR3 DNA: TGTGCCAGCAGCTTGCTGTTGCGGGGCACAGATACGCAGTATTTT. Its protein is CASSLLLRGTDTQYF.